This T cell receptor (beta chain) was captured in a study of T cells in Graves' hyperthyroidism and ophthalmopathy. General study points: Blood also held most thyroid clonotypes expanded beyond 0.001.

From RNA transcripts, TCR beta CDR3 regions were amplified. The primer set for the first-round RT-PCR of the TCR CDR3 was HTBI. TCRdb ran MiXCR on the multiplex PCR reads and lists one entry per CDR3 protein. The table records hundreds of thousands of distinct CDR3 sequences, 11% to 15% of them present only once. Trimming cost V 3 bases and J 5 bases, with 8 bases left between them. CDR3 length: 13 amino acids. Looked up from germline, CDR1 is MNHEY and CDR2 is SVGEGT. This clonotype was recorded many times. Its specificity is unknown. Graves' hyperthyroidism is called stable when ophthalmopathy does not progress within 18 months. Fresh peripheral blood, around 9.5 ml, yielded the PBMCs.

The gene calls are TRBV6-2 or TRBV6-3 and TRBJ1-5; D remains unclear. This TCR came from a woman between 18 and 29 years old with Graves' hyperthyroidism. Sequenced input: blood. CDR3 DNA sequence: TGTGCCAGCAGTTATATTCAGGATCAGCCCCAGCATTTT. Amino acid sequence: CASSYIQDQPQHF.